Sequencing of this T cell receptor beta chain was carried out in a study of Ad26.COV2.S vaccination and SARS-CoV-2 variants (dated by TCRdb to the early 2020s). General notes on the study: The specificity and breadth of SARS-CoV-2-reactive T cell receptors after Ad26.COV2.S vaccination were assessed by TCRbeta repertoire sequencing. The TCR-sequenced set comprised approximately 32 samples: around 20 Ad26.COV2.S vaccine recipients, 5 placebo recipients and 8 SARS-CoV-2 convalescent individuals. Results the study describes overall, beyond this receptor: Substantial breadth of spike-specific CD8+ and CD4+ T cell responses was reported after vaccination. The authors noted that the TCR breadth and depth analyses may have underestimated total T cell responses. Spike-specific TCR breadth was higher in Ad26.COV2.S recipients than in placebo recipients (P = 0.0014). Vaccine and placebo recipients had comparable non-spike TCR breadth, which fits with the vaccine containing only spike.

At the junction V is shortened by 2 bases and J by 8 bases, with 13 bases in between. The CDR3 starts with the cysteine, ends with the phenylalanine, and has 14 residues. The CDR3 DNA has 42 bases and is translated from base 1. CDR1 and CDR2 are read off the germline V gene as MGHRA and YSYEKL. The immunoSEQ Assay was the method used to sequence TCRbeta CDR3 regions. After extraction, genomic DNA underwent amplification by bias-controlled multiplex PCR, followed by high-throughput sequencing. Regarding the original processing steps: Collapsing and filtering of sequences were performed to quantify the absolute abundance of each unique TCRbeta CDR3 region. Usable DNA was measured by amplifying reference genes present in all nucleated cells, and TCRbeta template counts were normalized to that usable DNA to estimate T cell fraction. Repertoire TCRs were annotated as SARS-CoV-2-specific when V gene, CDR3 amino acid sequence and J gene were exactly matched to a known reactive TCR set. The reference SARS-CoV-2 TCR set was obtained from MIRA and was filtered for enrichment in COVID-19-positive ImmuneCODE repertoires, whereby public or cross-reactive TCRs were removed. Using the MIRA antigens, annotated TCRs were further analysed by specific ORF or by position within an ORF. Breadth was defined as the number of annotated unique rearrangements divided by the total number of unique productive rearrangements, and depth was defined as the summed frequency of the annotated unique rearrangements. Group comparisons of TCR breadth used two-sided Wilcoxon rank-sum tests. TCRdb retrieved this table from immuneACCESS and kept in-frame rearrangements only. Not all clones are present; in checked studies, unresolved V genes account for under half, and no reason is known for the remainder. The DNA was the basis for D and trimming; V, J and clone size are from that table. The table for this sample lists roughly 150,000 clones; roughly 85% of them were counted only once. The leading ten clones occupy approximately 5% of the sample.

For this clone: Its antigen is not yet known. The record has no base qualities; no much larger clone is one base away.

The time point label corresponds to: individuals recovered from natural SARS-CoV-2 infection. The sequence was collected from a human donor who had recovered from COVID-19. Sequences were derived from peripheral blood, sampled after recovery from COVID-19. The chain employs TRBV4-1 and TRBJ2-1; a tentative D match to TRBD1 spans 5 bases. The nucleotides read TGCGCCAGCAGCCAACCTACGCAGGGATATGAGCAGTTCTTC. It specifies CASSQPTQGYEQFF.